This is a list of T cell receptor beta chains from one sample in a study of blood T cell repertoires in COVID-19. TCRdb's table, derived via immunoSEQ multiplex PCR, lists solely in-frame clones and lacks some. The table records over 150,000 clones, roughly 80% of them present only once. The specimen sequenced was PBMCs or T cells enriched from blood (not recorded which). These TCRs come from a woman aged 55-69 years who had recovered from COVID-19. Both conserved end residues are part of each CDR3. The order of the fields is clone size, J gene, D gene, V gene, CDR3 DNA, CDR3 protein. D genes are given only for firm matches. Expanded clones are given a class, and other clones once, few, many or no size at all.

>-|TRBJ2-3|-|TRBV5-4
TGTGCCAGCAGCTTGGGTGGCGGGGTTCAGTCAGATACGCAGTATTTT
CASSLGGGVQSDTQYF
>-|TRBJ2-5|-|TRBV5-4
TGTGCCAGCAGCCTGTCGTACTTAGCGGCCCAAGAGACCCAGTACTTC
CASSLSYLAAQETQYF
>-|TRBJ1-4|-|TRBV6-1
TGTGCCAGCAGTGGCCAGGGGTGGGTCAGGTTAACTAATGAAAAACTGTTTTTT
CASSGQGWVRLTNEKLFF
>-|TRBJ1-1|-|TRBV7-9
TGTGCCAGCAGCTTAGGGACTCGGGGTGAAGCTTTCTTT
CASSLGTRGEAFF
>-|TRBJ2-1|TRBD1|TRBV5-8
TGTGCCAGCAGCTTGAACCGGGACAGAAACAATGAGCAGTTCTTC
CASSLNRDRNNEQFF
>-|TRBJ2-5|-|TRBV4-2
TGTGCCAGCAGCCAAGACACAGGGGAGACCCAGTACTTC
CASSQDTGETQYF
>-|TRBJ1-3|-|TRBV9
TGTGCCAGCAGCGTAGAGGTTGACTTCCCTGGAAACACCATATATTTT
CASSVEVDFPGNTIYF
>once|TRBJ1-2|TRBD1|TRBV29-1
TGCAGCGTTGAAGATGAAGGGGGCGGGCTCTATGGCTACACCTTC
CSVEDEGGGLYGYTF
>-|TRBJ1-2|-|TRBV4-2
TGTGCCAGCAGCCCAGAGCAGGGGCGAGGCTATGGCTACACCTTC
CASSPEQGRGYGYTF
>-|TRBJ2-3|-|TRBV3-1/TRBV3-2
TGTGCCAGCAGCCCAAACACAGATACGCAGTATTTT
CASSPNTDTQYF
>-|TRBJ2-2|TRBD2|TRBV28
TGTGCCAGCTATAGCGGGGGGGCCGCCGGGGAGCTGTTTTTT
CASYSGGAAGELFF
>-|TRBJ2-3|TRBD2|TRBV7-9
TGTGCCAGCAGCCCACCGGGACTAGCGGGGGATTATACGCAGTATTTT
CASSPPGLAGDYTQYF
>-|TRBJ1-4|-|TRBV24-1
TGTGCCACCAGTGATTCGAATAGTGAAAAACTGTTTTTT
CATSDSNSEKLFF
>few|TRBJ1-2|TRBD1|TRBV30
TGTGCCTGGAGTGGTAGTGACAGGGGGCCGGGTGGCTACACCTTC
CAWSGSDRGPGGYTF
>-|TRBJ1-2|TRBD1|TRBV18
TGTGCCAGCTCAGAATCCTCGCTACAGGGGGCCGTGGATGGCTACACCTTC
CASSESSLQGAVDGYTF
>-|TRBJ1-4|-|TRBV7-2
TGTGCCAGCAGCTCCTCGGGGACTAATGAAAAACTGTTTTTT
CASSSSGTNEKLFF
>-|TRBJ1-5|-|TRBV20-1
TGCAGTGCCAGTCCCACAGGGTTCCTCAATCAGCCCCAGCATTTT
CSASPTGFLNQPQHF
>once|TRBJ2-5|-|TRBV9
TGTGCCAGCAGCGTAGGAGGCCAAGAGACCCAGTACTTC
CASSVGGQETQYF
>few|TRBJ2-5|-|TRBV2
TGTGCCAGCAGTGAAGATGGTGGGGGCGTGCTGGAGACCCAGTACTTC
CASSEDGGGVLETQYF
>-|TRBJ1-5|TRBD1|TRBV2
TGTGCCAGCAGTCGGACAGGGGCGAGTCAGCCCCAGCATTTT
CASSRTGASQPQHF
>-|TRBJ2-3|-|TRBV4-2
TGTGCCAGCAGCCACGCAGGACAGTCCGACTCCACAGATACGCAGTATTTT
CASSHAGQSDSTDTQYF
>-|TRBJ1-1|TRBD1|TRBV30
TGTGCCTGGAGTGTCGGGACAGCTACATGGACTGAAGCTTTCTTT
CAWSVGTATWTEAFF
>-|TRBJ2-4|-|TRBV7-2
TGTGCCAGCAGCTCGAACAGTGTACTAGCCAAAAACATTCAGTACTTC
CASSSNSVLAKNIQYF
>-|TRBJ2-3|TRBD1|TRBV6-5
TGTGCCAGCATGAAACAGGGGCGAAGTACAGATACGCAGTATTTT
CASMKQGRSTDTQYF
>-|TRBJ1-1|-|TRBV13
TGTGCCAGCAGTACGGGGTTCGGGAGGCAGGACACTGAAGCTTTCTTT
CASSTGFGRQDTEAFF
>once|TRBJ2-7|-|TRBV6-5
TGTGCCAGCAGTTACTCGATTCGGACTTCCGGCGAGCAGTACTTC
CASSYSIRTSGEQYF
>-|TRBJ2-1|TRBD1|TRBV5-1
TGCGCCAGCAGCCCGGGACAGTTACACAATGAGCAGTTCTTC
CASSPGQLHNEQFF
>few|TRBJ2-1|TRBD2|TRBV2
TGTGCCAGCAGCGCCGGGACTAGCGGGGCTGCAAGTGAGCAGTTCTTC
CASSAGTSGAASEQFF
>-|TRBJ2-7|-|TRBV10-2
TGCGCCAGCAGTGAGCTCCTAAGGACGGCAGGGCACTCCTACGAGCAGTACTTC
CASSELLRTAGHSYEQYF
>-|TRBJ2-4|-|TRBV2
TGTGCCAGCAGCAGGGCAAACATTCAGTACTTC
CASSRANIQYF
>-|TRBJ1-1|-|TRBV4-1
TGCGCCAGCAGCCAAGTTACGACGGGGGGGAACACTGAAGCTTTCTTT
CASSQVTTGGNTEAFF
>-|TRBJ2-3|TRBD1|TRBV18
TGTGCCAGCTCACCGAACCTACAGGGGTCCACAGATACGCAGTATTTT
CASSPNLQGSTDTQYF
>-|TRBJ1-5|-|TRBV21-1
TGTGCCAGCAGCAAAAGTCGTTCGGTTCTCGCGCCCCAGCATTTT
CASSKSRSVLAPQHF
>-|TRBJ2-5|TRBD2|TRBV6-1
TGTGCCAGCAGTGAAAAAGCTAGCGCGGACGGGAGGGAGACCCAGTACTTC
CASSEKASADGRETQYF
>-|TRBJ1-1|-|TRBV19
TGTGCCAGTAGGCTGGGACAGAACACTGAAGCTTTCTTT
CASRLGQNTEAFF
>-|TRBJ2-1|TRBD1|TRBV5-1
TGCGCCAGCAGCTGGAGTACAGGGGCCTCCAATGAGCAGTTCTTC
CASSWSTGASNEQFF
>-|TRBJ1-1|TRBD1|TRBV18
TGTGCCAGCTCACCACCTGGGACAGGGGGGGAAGCTTTCTTT
CASSPPGTGGEAFF
>-|TRBJ2-2|-|TRBV7-2
TGTGCCAGCAGCTTTCCGGGACTCACCGGGGAGCTGTTTTTT
CASSFPGLTGELFF
>-|TRBJ2-7|TRBD2|TRBV2
TGTGCCAGCAGTGAACGACTAGCGGGTTACCCCTACGAGCAGTACTTC
CASSERLAGYPYEQYF
>few|TRBJ2-2|TRBD1|TRBV5-1
TGCGCCAGCAGCTGGGGGACAGGGGACACCGGGGAGCTGTTTTTT
CASSWGTGDTGELFF
>-|TRBJ1-3|-|TRBV5-6
TGTGCCAGCAGGACGGTAGCCTCTGGAAACACCATATATTTT
CASRTVASGNTIYF
>-|TRBJ2-5|TRBD1|TRBV5-1
TGCGCCAGCAGCCCTCAGGGGGCCCAAGAGACCCAGTACTTC
CASSPQGAQETQYF
>few|TRBJ2-3|TRBD2|TRBV5-1
TGCGCCAGCAAGTATCGGGGGGATGGGACAGATACGCAGTATTTT
CASKYRGDGTDTQYF
>-|TRBJ2-1|-|TRBV7-7
TGTGCCAGCAGCCTCCTCACCTCGGGGGGCTCTGAGCAGTTCTTC
CASSLLTSGGSEQFF
>-|TRBJ1-2|-|TRBV12-3/TRBV12-4
TGTGCCAGCAAACAGGTTCAAGGAGGCTACACCTTC
CASKQVQGGYTF
>once|TRBJ1-1|-|TRBV13
TGTGCCAGCAGCTTATCGGGGACTGAAGCTTTCTTT
CASSLSGTEAFF
>-|TRBJ1-1|-|TRBV27
TGTGCCAGCAGTTCGGAAATCGGGATCTCGAACACTGAAGCTTTCTTT
CASSSEIGISNTEAFF
>-|TRBJ1-6|TRBD1|TRBV19
TGTGCCAGTAGTGTTTACTCGACAGGGCCCGTCTATAATTCACCCCTCCACTTT
CASSVYSTGPVYNSPLHF
>-|TRBJ1-1|TRBD1|TRBV6-5
TGTGCCAGCAGTTACTCCGGGACAGGAGTGAACACTGAAGCTTTCTTT
CASSYSGTGVNTEAFF